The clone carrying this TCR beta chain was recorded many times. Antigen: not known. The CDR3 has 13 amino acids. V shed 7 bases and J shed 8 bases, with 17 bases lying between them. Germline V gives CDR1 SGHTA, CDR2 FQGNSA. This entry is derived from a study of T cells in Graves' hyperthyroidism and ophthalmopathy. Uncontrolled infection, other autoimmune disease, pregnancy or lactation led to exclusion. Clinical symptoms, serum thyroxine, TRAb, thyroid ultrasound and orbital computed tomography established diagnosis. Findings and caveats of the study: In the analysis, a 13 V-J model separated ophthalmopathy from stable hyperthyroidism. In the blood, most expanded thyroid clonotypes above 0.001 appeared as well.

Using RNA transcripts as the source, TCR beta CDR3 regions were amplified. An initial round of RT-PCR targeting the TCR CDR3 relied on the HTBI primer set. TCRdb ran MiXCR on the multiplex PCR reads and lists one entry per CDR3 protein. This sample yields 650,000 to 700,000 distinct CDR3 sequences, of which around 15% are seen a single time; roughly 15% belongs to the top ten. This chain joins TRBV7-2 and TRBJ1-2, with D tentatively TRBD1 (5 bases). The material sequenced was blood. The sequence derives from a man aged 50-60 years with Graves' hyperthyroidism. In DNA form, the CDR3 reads TGTGCCAGCACGGGGGGGTATCCACGCGGCTACACCTTC. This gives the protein CASTGGYPRGYTF.